This T cell receptor (beta chain) originates from a study of shared clonotypes between healthy human individuals. Details on this clone: Its specificity is not known.

Whole-study results and caveats: Memory subsets generally showed lower estimated richness than naive subsets. Among donors, sharing of clonotypes was expected to be affected by sequencing depth. Clonotypes shared by all four donors outscored non-shared clonotypes in generation probability.

Profiled with immunoSEQ multiplex PCR; TCRdb holds only in-frame clones, not every one. Of under 850,000 clones in the sample, roughly two thirds were seen once. The origin of this receptor is a woman aged 30 to 39 in good health. The sequenced sample consisted of memory CD4+ T cells sorted from blood. The subset denotes: CD45RA-negative fraction.

The CDR3 sequence: CASSKGWVQYF. For the CDR3, the DNA is TGTGCCAGCAGTAAGGGATGGGTGCAGTACTTC. The rearrangement joins TRBV6-5 to TRBJ2-7; D call uncertain. This CDR3 spans 11 amino acids. Between the trimmed V and J ends, which lost 5 bases and 9 bases, there was a span of 11 bases. Looked up from germline, CDR1 is MNHEY and CDR2 is SVGAGI.